This T cell receptor (beta chain) was recovered during a study of blood T cell repertoires in COVID-19. This CDR3 has 15 amino acids. Trimming pared 2 bases from V and 3 bases from J, leaving 13 bases between. Germline CDR1 KGHSH, CDR2 LQKENI. Method: immunoSEQ multiplex PCR; TCRdb's copy keeps in-frame clones and lacks some. The sample has about 310,000 clones; 80% to 90% are singletons. Participants, about 18 to 100 years old, spanned some 23 US areas. This clonotype was obtained from a man between 25 and 39 years old who had recovered from COVID-19. This chain links TRBV18 with TRBJ1-2; tentative D call: TRBD1 (5 bases). The sequenced material came from PBMCs or T cells enriched from blood (not recorded which). The CDR3 sequence is CASSPEVKGHYGYTF. The DNA for the CDR3 is TGTGCCAGCTCACCAGAGGTGAAGGGGCACTATGGCTACACCTTC.